The 25 T cell receptor beta chains below all came from one sample that was sequenced in a study of T cells after yellow fever vaccination. In TCRdb, the 5' RACE reads were re-called with MiXCR into one record per CDR3 protein. The table shows hundreds of thousands of distinct CDR3 sequences, with around an eighth occurring only once. Specimen: PBMCs, collected on the day of the yellow fever booster vaccination. All receptors derive from a man between 25 and 39 years old who received the YFV17D yellow fever vaccine.

In its sample, this clonotype was seen a few times. The chain uses TRBV27 and TRBJ1-2; tentatively, D is TRBD1 (5 bases). This CDR3 comprises 15 residues. Germline-derived CDR1 and CDR2 are MNHEY and SMNVEV (reference sequence). The ends were cut back, 4 bases at V and 4 bases at J, with 16 bases in the middle. CDR3 sequence: CASSSLIGASYGYTF. For the CDR3, the DNA is TGTGCCAGCAGTTCCCTTATCGGGGCAAGCTATGGCTACACCTTC.

This clonotype came up a few times. This rearrangement joins TRBV20-1 to TRBJ2-7, with TRBD2 matching over 7 bases. From germline, CDR1 is DFQATT and CDR2 SNEGSKA (reference sequence). J lost 3 bases, V lost 0 bases, and 5 bases had no gene match. This CDR3 spans 14 amino acids. The CDR3 is CSARDVGGSYEQYF. CDR3 in DNA: TGCAGTGCTAGAGATGTGGGAGGGAGCTACGAGCAGTACTTC.

This clonotype showed up many times. This chain joins TRBV29-1 and TRBJ2-7; 10 nucleotides line up with TRBD2. CDR3 length: 13 amino acids. The J segment lost 6 bases and the V segment lost 1 base, leaving 3 bases of the junction unmatched. Germline V gene data show CDR1 as SQVTM and CDR2 as ANQGSEA. For the CDR3, the DNA is TGCAGCGTTGAAGTTCTAGCGGGAGCCGAGCAGTACTTC. Protein sequence: CSVEVLAGAEQYF.

The chain is built from TRBV27 and TRBJ1-2; no reliable D call. Germline assignment: CDR1 MNHEY and CDR2 SMNVEV (reference sequence). The CDR3 sequence is 15 residues long. V gave up 7 bases and J gave up 4 bases, with 19 bases separating them. The CDR3 coding sequence is TGTGCCAGCAAACGACAAGCTGGAGATTCCTATGGCTACACCTTC. Encoded protein: CASKRQAGDSYGYTF.

This clonotype was counted between two and nine times. The V call is TRBV20-1, the J call TRBJ2-7; 9 positions match TRBD2. Losses at the gene ends were 3 bases for V and 0 bases for J; bases not matched to a gene: 3. CDR1 is DFQATT and CDR2 is SNEGSKA in the germline V gene (reference sequence). The CDR3 spans 14 residues. In nucleotides, the CDR3 is TGCAGTGCTAGTAATAGCGGGAGCTCCTACGAGCAGTACTTC. It translates to CSASNSGSSYEQYF.

The genes are TRBV21-1 and TRBJ1-4; the table's TRBD1 call for D was not verified on the DNA. TRBV21-1 is noted as a pseudogene. This CDR3 spans 14 amino acids. The chain's CDR3 is CASSNGQVNEKLFF. The CDR3 DNA is TGTGCCAGCAGCAACGGACAGGTTAATGAAAAACTGTTTTTT.

The sample holds one count of this clonotype. This rearrangement joins TRBV13 to TRBJ2-2; 9 positions match TRBD1. With V trimmed by 10 bases and J by 6 bases, 15 bases remained unmatched. The CDR3 has 16 amino acids. Germline assignment: CDR1 PRHDT and CDR2 FYEKMQ (reference sequence). The CDR3 coding sequence is TGTGCCACGGGTGAACGGGGACAGGGCAAGGCCGGGGAGCTGTTTTTT. Translating gives CATGERGQGKAGELFF.

The J gene is TRBJ1-2, the V gene TRBV4-3, with a tentative D call TRBD1 (5 bases). The CDR3 consists of 15 residues. The germline V gene encodes CDR1 LGHNA and CDR2 YSLEER. Trimming stripped 0 bases from V and 2 bases from J, with 10 bases between. CDR3 DNA sequence: TGCGCCAGCAGCCAAGATCCCAGGGAGAACTATGGCTACACCTTC. It encodes CASSQDPRENYGYTF.

This chain connects TRBV5-1 to TRBJ2-1; TRBD1 matches at 8 bases. This CDR3 is 17 amino acids long. Germline V gene data show CDR1 as SGHRS and CDR2 as YFSETQ. Unmatched junction bases numbered 17, after V lost 4 bases and J lost 8 bases. The CDR3 loop is CASSSPGQDLPGDEQFF. CDR3 bases: TGCGCCAGCAGCAGCCCGGGACAGGACCTCCCGGGCGATGAGCAGTTCTTC.

The chain links TRBV7-2 to TRBJ2-1, with a tentative D call TRBD2 (6 bases). Germline assignment: CDR1 SGHTA and CDR2 FQGNSA. The CDR3 has 13 amino acids. V was clipped by 7 bases and J by 4 bases, with 11 bases between them. The CDR3 nucleotides are TGTGCCAGCACCTACGGGGGTTACAATGAGCAGTTCTTC. Protein: CASTYGGYNEQFF.

This clonotype turned up a few times. This rearrangement joins TRBV3-1 to TRBJ1-4, with D unclear. CDR3 length: 14 amino acids. The germline V gene encodes CDR1 LGHDT and CDR2 YNNKEL (reference sequence). The V and J ends lost 8 bases and 8 bases respectively, with 18 bases between them. The CDR3 region is CASSDALLGEKLFF. CDR3 bases: TGTGCCAGCTCGGACGCGCTCTTAGGGGAAAAACTGTTTTTT.

V usage is TRBV29-1 and J usage is TRBJ1-1; 8 positions match TRBD1. From germline, CDR1 is SQVTM and CDR2 ANQGSEA. The CDR3 loop spans 14 amino acids. V dropped 7 bases and J dropped 1; count of bases not matched to a gene: 8. The DNA of the CDR3 is TGCAGCGCTACGACAGGGGCTCGGAACACTGAAGCTTTCTTT. Residues: CSATTGARNTEAFF.

This rearrangement joins TRBV5-1 to TRBJ2-1, with 12 bases fitting TRBD2. Germline values: CDR1 SGHRS, CDR2 YFSETQ. The length of the CDR3 is 15 residues. The V segment lost 2 bases and the J segment 7 bases; nucleotides outside the gene matches: 4. The CDR3 is CASSFLAGGPNEQFF. The DNA for the CDR3 is TGCGCCAGCAGCTTTCTAGCGGGAGGGCCTAATGAGCAGTTCTTC.

This clonotype occurred a few times. CDR3 bases: TGTGCCAGCATCCGCTCCTCCTATGGCGAGCAGTACTTC. Translated: CASIRSSYGEQYF. The chain recombines TRBV7-2 with TRBJ2-7; no firm D call. From germline, CDR1 is SGHTA and CDR2 FQGNSA. Trimming removed 7 bases at V and 6 bases at J, with 16 bases between. This CDR3 contains 13 residues.

The gene calls are TRBV20-1 and TRBJ2-2; D unclear. Germline CDR1 reads DFQATT; CDR2 reads SNEGSKA (reference sequence). The length of the CDR3 is 14 residues. The ends were cut back, 0 bases at V and 7 bases at J, with 12 bases in the middle. The CDR3 DNA follows: TGCAGTGCTAGAGATACGTCTTGGGGCGGGGAGCTGTTTTTT. Its translation is CSARDTSWGGELFF.

This clonotype was recorded a few times. The J gene is TRBJ2-2, the V gene TRBV5-1; 14 nucleotides agree with TRBD2. The CDR3 totals 17 residues. Germline V gene data show CDR1 as SGHRS and CDR2 as YFSETQ. V dropped 4 bases and J dropped 7; count of bases not matched to a gene: 9. The CDR3 reads CASSHGTSGSRGGELFF. CDR3 bases: TGCGCCAGCAGCCACGGGACTAGCGGGAGTCGAGGCGGGGAGCTGTTTTTT.

This clonotype has ten or more counts. Germline is not matched at one junction end, which may reflect a read error. The chain has TRBV4-3 and TRBJ2-1, with unresolved D. Germline CDR1 and CDR2: LGHNA and YSLEER. The CDR3 has 11 residues. DNA of the CDR3: TGTGCCAGCAGCCAGGACAATGAGCAGTTCTTC. Encoded protein: CASSQDNEQFF.

This clonotype was seen a handful of times. CDR3 residues: CASSEALPMGSSGNTIYF. The CDR3 DNA sequence: TGTGCCAGCAGTGAAGCCCTTCCGATGGGGAGCTCTGGAAACACCATATATTTT. The V gene is TRBV2, the J gene TRBJ1-3, with D unclear. This CDR3 region has 18 residues. Trimming stripped 0 bases from V and 0 bases from J, with 15 bases between. Per germline, CDR1 SNHLY and CDR2 FYNNEI.

This clonotype has more than one count but fewer than ten. The chain combines TRBV6-1 with TRBJ2-4; D is ambiguous. CDR3 length: 17 residues. Germline V gene sequence: CDR1 MNHNS, CDR2 SASEGT. Trimming pared 0 bases from V and 0 bases from J, leaving 12 bases between. For the CDR3, the DNA is TGTGCCAGCAGTGAAGCCCGGGCAGGCCTAGCCAAAAACATTCAGTACTTC. It is translated as CASSEARAGLAKNIQYF.

CDR3 region: CASGQGGYEQYF. The CDR3, as DNA: TGTGCCAGTGGACAGGGTGGCTACGAGCAGTACTTC. The V and J genes are TRBV6-2 or TRBV6-3 and TRBJ2-7; 8 bases are shared with TRBD1. With 9 bases clipped from V and 3 bases from J, the junction kept 4 bases outside the gene matches. Looked up from germline, CDR1 is MNHEY and CDR2 is SVGEGT. This CDR3 has 12 residues.

The gene calls are TRBV10-3 and TRBJ2-7; TRBD1 might be the D (6 bases). Germline lookup yields CDR1 ENHRY and CDR2 SYGVKD. V dropped 11 bases and J dropped 3 bases, with 11 bases sitting between them. This CDR3 has 11 amino acids. CDR3 region: CAPQGSYEQYF. CDR3 bases: TGTGCCCCCCAGGGGAGCTACGAGCAGTACTTC.

The V call is TRBV27, the J call TRBJ1-6, with D perhaps matching TRBD1 (5 bases). The V gene's germline CDR1 is MNHEY and CDR2 SMNVEV (reference sequence). V lost 3 bases and J lost 6, with 12 bases in between. The CDR3 sequence is 15 residues long. This CDR3 is CASSFEGPGNSPLHF. The DNA for the CDR3 is TGTGCCAGCAGTTTTGAGGGGCCTGGTAATTCACCCCTCCACTTT.

As regards this clonotype: This may come from a read error, since a much larger clone is one base off. This chain joins TRBV29-1 and TRBJ2-5, with TRBD2 matching 11 bases. The CDR3 is made up of 14 amino acids. CDR1 is SQVTM, CDR2 ANQGSEA, per germline. The CDR3 sequence is CSVPTSGTQETPYF. CDR3 DNA: TGCAGCGTCCCGACTAGCGGGACTCAAGAGACCCCGTACTTC.

In this sample, this clonotype turned up a few times. The CDR3 reads CSAGQGPNQPQHF. The DNA of the CDR3 is TGCAGCGCCGGACAGGGGCCGAATCAGCCCCAGCATTTT. The chain couples TRBV29-1 to TRBJ1-5, with 9 bases that match TRBD1. Germline assignment: CDR1 SQVTM and CDR2 ANQGSEA. Unmatched junction bases numbered 5, after V lost 7 bases and J lost 4 bases. The CDR3 extends over 13 amino acids.

There are a few counts of this clonotype. The chain joins TRBV5-1 to TRBJ2-1, with 7 nucleotides matching TRBD2. The junction had 5 bases not matched to a gene; V was cut back by 0 bases and J by 5 bases. The CDR3 is 15 residues long. CDR1 SGHRS and CDR2 YFSETQ come from the germline V gene. The CDR3 protein is CASSLGAGANNEQFF. The CDR3 DNA is TGCGCCAGCAGCTTGGGCGCGGGAGCCAACAATGAGCAGTTCTTC.